The rows below give T cell receptor beta chains drawn from one sample of a study of control samples from healthy donors and cancer patients. Method: immunoSEQ multiplex PCR; TCRdb's copy keeps in-frame clones and lacks some. Here the sample spans 150,000 or so clones, roughly 94% being singletons. The source material was blood. These receptors were collected from a man aged 40-55 years in good health. The CDR3 runs from the conserved cysteine through the conserved F or W. Fields, in order: CDR3 protein, clone size, V gene. Expanded clones get a size class; other rows say once, few or many, or leave the size out.

CASSGNNANTEAFF | . | TRBV5-1
CASSTGKSYGYTF | once | TRBV19
CASSEYKNTEAFF | . | TRBV10-2
CASSRTAYEQYF | . | TRBV6-6
CASSRGQGTPLHF | . | TRBV6-5
CASRTGTRATNEKLFF | . | TRBV28
CATKKGVSGNTIYF | once | TRBV19
CASSLRGSGQPQHF | few | TRBV28
CASSQAGQGLNEQYF | . | TRBV4-1
CASSPGGGNEQFF | . | TRBV19
CASSLTQGPGRCTF | . | TRBV11-2
CASSPILGEAFF | . | TRBV11-2
CASSVGTSGRGEQYF | few | TRBV9
CASSSRTDEQGEAFF | . | TRBV18
CASSLVSSGNTIYF | . | TRBV5-1
CASSLVRDISYEQYF | . | TRBV27
CASRDSNQPQHF | . | TRBV27
CASSLDRGSDTQYF | . | TRBV6-5